Each of the 20 T cell receptor beta chains below was sequenced from the same sample in a study of cytomegalovirus exposure and HLA in healthy donors. The PCR contained 60 Vbeta and 13 Jbeta primers. Assay used: immunoSEQ multiplex PCR; TCRdb lists only in-frame clones, some missing. The sample holds 130,000 or so clones; about four fifths are singletons and the top ten take 5% to 5.5%. The sample taken for sequencing was PBMCs. The source is a man between 25 and 39 years old in good health and CMV-seronegative.

This clone occurred a few times. J is TRBJ1-2 and V is TRBV7-2; 9 bases agree with TRBD1. Germline-derived CDR1 and CDR2 are SGHTA and FQGNSA. Losses at the gene ends were 8 bases for V and 2 bases for J; bases not matched to a gene: 12. The CDR3 contains 16 residues. The CDR3 sequence is CASAPRQGVINYGYTF. CDR3 coding DNA: TGTGCCAGCGCTCCCCGACAGGGGGTTATAAACTATGGCTACACCTTC.

This chain links TRBV5-1 with TRBJ2-1; 12 bases agree with TRBD2. V was pared by 3 bases and J by 5 bases, with 6 bases of the junction left unmatched. CDR1 is SGHRS and CDR2 is YFSETQ in the germline V gene. CDR3 length equals 16 residues. CDR3 nucleotides: TGCGCCAGCAGCTCATCTAGCGGGGGGGCGAACAATGAGCAGTTCTTC. It yields the protein CASSSSSGGANNEQFF.

This clone appeared a few times. The rearrangement uses TRBV28 and TRBJ2-7, with a possible D match to TRBD2 (5 bases). CDR1 is MDHEN, CDR2 SYDVKM, per germline. Trimming removed 5 bases at V and 0 bases at J, with 11 bases between. The CDR3 is made up of 14 amino acids. The CDR3 DNA reads as TGTGCCAGCAGTGCGGACTGGGCCTCCTACGAGCAGTACTTC. Translating it yields CASSADWASYEQYF.

This clone was seen a few times. This sequence joins TRBV20-1 and TRBJ1-1, with no clear D. Germline values: CDR1 DFQATT, CDR2 SNEGSKA (reference sequence). CDR3 size: 11 residues. V was shortened by 5 bases and J by 1 base, with 5 bases between the two germline ends. CDR3 amino acids: CSALRNTEAFF. Here the CDR3 DNA reads TGCAGTGCTCTGAGGAACACTGAAGCTTTCTTT.

The rearrangement joins TRBV28 to TRBJ1-2, with TRBD1 identical over 9 bases. The CDR3 consists of 13 residues. Germline-derived CDR1 and CDR2 are MDHEN and SYDVKM. J gave up 8 bases and V 6 bases, and 7 bases lay outside the gene matches. The CDR3 region is CASRQGALGGYTF. The CDR3 nucleotides read TGTGCCAGCAGACAGGGGGCATTGGGAGGCTACACCTTC.

As DNA, the CDR3 is TGCGCCAGCAGCCAGACCCAGGGGTTAACTGAAGCTTTCTTT. Translating gives CASSQTQGLTEAFF. The rearrangement uses TRBV4-3 and TRBJ1-1; D possibly corresponds to TRBD1 (6 bases). This CDR3 contains 14 residues. V was cut by 3 bases and J by 5 bases, with 13 bases left in between. Germline V lookup: CDR1 LGHNA, CDR2 YSLEER.

The chain employs TRBV7-9 and TRBJ2-7; tentatively, D is TRBD2 (6 bases). Deletions cut 6 bases from V and 2 bases from J, with 20 bases between. In germline, CDR1 is SEHNR, CDR2 FQNEAQ (reference sequence). This CDR3 contains 16 residues. As DNA, the CDR3 is TGTGCCAGCAGTTTTATCTCCGGGACTCAAGCCTACGAGCAGTACTTC. Translated: CASSFISGTQAYEQYF.

The rearrangement joins TRBV2 to TRBJ1-2, with D tentatively TRBD1 (6 bases). Germline CDR1 SNHLY, CDR2 FYNNEI. The CDR3 consists of 15 residues. The ends were cut back, 5 bases at V and 0 bases at J, with 13 bases in the middle. The CDR3 coding sequence is TGTGCCAGCAGTAAACAAAACAGGGCTAACTATGGCTACACCTTC. As protein: CASSKQNRANYGYTF.

The J gene is TRBJ1-2, the V gene TRBV6-1; 7 nucleotides align to TRBD1. The trim removed 7 bases at V and 8 bases at J, leaving 13 bases unmatched. The CDR3 runs to 14 residues. Germline values: CDR1 MNHNS, CDR2 SASEGT. For the CDR3, the DNA is TGTGCCAGCAACCCGACAGGGACCTTAGGGGGCTACACCTTC. Its translation: CASNPTGTLGGYTF.

The DNA of the CDR3 is TGTGCCAGCAGTTCGACAGGGGTGGGTCAGCCCCAGCATTTT. Translated, it gives CASSSTGVGQPQHF. The rearrangement joins TRBV7-9 to TRBJ1-5, with 8 bases aligning to TRBD1. This CDR3 region has 14 residues. Germline CDR1 and CDR2: SEHNR and FQNEAQ (reference sequence). V was clipped by 6 bases and J by 6 bases; unmatched bases: 7.

V is TRBV6-5 and J is TRBJ2-7, with TRBD2 identical over 12 bases. The V segment lost 2 bases and the J segment 5 bases; nucleotides outside the gene matches: 7. Germline CDR1 and CDR2: MNHEY and SVGAGI. The CDR3 covers 16 residues. The CDR3: CASSYTSGGPLHEQYF. DNA for the CDR3: TGTGCCAGCAGTTACACTAGCGGGGGGCCCCTCCACGAGCAGTACTTC.

This chain uses TRBV5-1 with TRBJ2-5; 9 positions agree with TRBD2. V shed 0 bases, J shed 0 bases, and the junction held 9 bases outside the gene matches. Germline CDR1 reads SGHRS; CDR2 reads YFSETQ. The CDR3 loop spans 18 amino acids. CDR3 nucleotides: TGCGCCAGCAGCTTGGGGCTAGCGGGGTCCGAGTACCAAGAGACCCAGTACTTC. Its translation is CASSLGLAGSEYQETQYF.

The rearrangement links TRBV18 to TRBJ1-4; no definite D call. CDR3 length: 14 amino acids. The germline gives CDR1 KGHSH, CDR2 LQKENI. Trimming left V 3 bases short and J 3 bases short, with 8 bases between. As DNA, the CDR3 is TGTGCCAGCTCACCCCCCGGTTCTAATGAAAAACTGTTTTTT. Its protein is CASSPPGSNEKLFF.

This clone was seen only once. This rearrangement joins TRBV6-5 to TRBJ2-5, with 7 bases lining up with TRBD1. The CDR3 is 14 amino acids. J lost 2 bases, V lost 2 bases, and 2 bases had no gene match. The V gene's germline CDR1 is MNHEY and CDR2 SVGAGI. In nucleotides, the CDR3 is TGTGCCAGCAGTTACACAGGGGTTCAAGAGACCCAGTACTTC. Translated, it gives CASSYTGVQETQYF.

The chain uses TRBV4-2 and TRBJ1-1; weak D call: TRBD1 (6 bases). CDR3 length: 13 amino acids. Deletions cut 4 bases from V and 10 bases from J, with 16 bases between. Germline V CDR1 and CDR2: LGHNA, YNFKEQ. The CDR3 spells CASSPPLGASAFF. The CDR3, as DNA: TGTGCCAGCAGCCCTCCGTTGGGGGCTTCAGCTTTCTTT.

The chain joins TRBV2 to TRBJ1-5; weak D call: TRBD1 (5 bases). Trimming took off 4 bases at V and 1 base at J, with 11 bases between the two ends. In germline, CDR1 is SNHLY, CDR2 FYNNEI. The CDR3 runs 15 residues. The CDR3 loop reads CASSVYRGSNQPQHF. The CDR3 coding sequence is TGTGCCAGCAGTGTATATAGGGGAAGCAATCAGCCCCAGCATTTT.

The rearrangement joins TRBV4-1 to TRBJ1-5; 10 bases map to TRBD1. Trimming removed 0 bases from V and 6 bases from J; junction bases left unmatched: 8. CDR1 and CDR2 (germline): MGHRA, YSYEKL. CDR3 size: 17 residues. DNA of the CDR3: TGCGCCAGCAGCCAAGATCTAGGACAGGGGGGTATTCAGCCCCAGCATTTT. Encoded protein: CASSQDLGQGGIQPQHF.

V and J are TRBV28 and TRBJ2-1; 13 nucleotides line up with TRBD2. Germline CDR1 MDHEN, CDR2 SYDVKM. The CDR3 sequence is 14 residues long. Unmatched junction bases numbered 0, after V lost 6 bases and J lost 4 bases. The CDR3 region is CASRGLAGYNEQFF. In nucleotides, the CDR3 is TGTGCCAGCAGGGGACTAGCGGGATACAATGAGCAGTTCTTC.

This chain joins TRBV5-6 and TRBJ1-3; D ambiguous. Germline V gene lookup returns CDR1 SGHDT and CDR2 YYEEEE. V was cut by 4 bases and J by 1 base, with 9 bases left in between. The CDR3 covers 14 residues. The CDR3 here is CASSKTSSGNTIYF. Written as DNA, the CDR3 is TGTGCCAGCAGCAAGACAAGTTCTGGAAACACCATATATTTT. The full variable domain, with the rest looked up from reference TRBV5-6 and TRBJ1-3, is DAGVTQSPTHLIKTRGQQVTLRCSPKSGHDTVSWYQQALGQGPQFIFQYYEEEERQRGNFPDRFSGHQFPNYSSELNVNALLLGDSALYLCASSKTSSGNTIYFGEGSWLTVV.

On this clone itself: No DNA is shown, since the ends of the CDR3 on it are uncertain; the CDR3 is the one TCRdb lists. This rearrangement joins TRBV21-1 to TRBJ1-3; TRBD1, the D gene given by the table, was not confirmed from the DNA. TRBV21-1 is shown as a pseudogene. Inclusive of both ends, the CDR3 amounts to 18 amino acids. CDR3: CASSKVGRGSSSGNTIYF.